The T cell receptor (beta chain) under discussion was sequenced for a study of T cell responses to AZD1222 COVID-19 vaccine. Study-wide results and caveats: The CD4 TCRs associated with vaccination extended across spike and predominated at 160-218 and 743-854. White British donors predominated, females outnumbered males, and clonal diversity was possibly underestimated. Baseline antibody screening turned up just a handful of seropositive AZD1222 recipients. Following two doses of AZD1222, Spike-specific TCR breadth and depth rose.

CDR3 length: 14 amino acids. CDR1 and CDR2 from the germline V gene are MNHEY and SVGEGT. V gave up 2 bases and J gave up 5 bases, with 12 bases separating them. In regard to this clone: Its target is not known.

The assay was immunoSEQ multiplex PCR, and TCRdb's table has in-frame clones only and misses some. The sample has around 150,000 clones, around 94% seen once; the top ten hold roughly 1.3%. V usage is TRBV6-2 or TRBV6-3 and J usage is TRBJ1-1; D is unclear. The material was peripheral blood, obtained on day 0 of AZD1222 vaccination. This clonotype was obtained from an adult in good health. The CDR3 coding sequence is TGTGCCAGCAGTTACCTGGGCAAGTGGACTGAAGCTTTCTTT. Translated, it gives CASSYLGKWTEAFF.